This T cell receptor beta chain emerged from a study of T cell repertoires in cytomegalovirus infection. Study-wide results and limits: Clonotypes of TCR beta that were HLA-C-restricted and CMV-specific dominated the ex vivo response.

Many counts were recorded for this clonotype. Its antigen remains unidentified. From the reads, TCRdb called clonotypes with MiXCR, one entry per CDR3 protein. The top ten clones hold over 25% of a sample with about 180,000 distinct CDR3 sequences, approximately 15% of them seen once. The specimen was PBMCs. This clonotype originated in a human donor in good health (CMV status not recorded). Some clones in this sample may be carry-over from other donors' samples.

CDR3 bases: TGTGCCAGCAGCCCCCCGCGCCTAGCGGGGGGCAACACCGGGGAGCTGTTTTTT. Translation: CASSPPRLAGGNTGELFF. V gene TRBV7-2 combines with J gene TRBJ2-2, with TRBD2 identical over 11 bases. Germline V gene sequence: CDR1 SGHTA, CDR2 FQGNSA. J was trimmed by 2 bases and V by 5 bases; bases with no gene match: 10. This CDR3 has 18 residues.